The present TCR beta chain was sequenced within a study of shared clonotypes between healthy human individuals. The germline gives CDR1 SGHVS, CDR2 FQNEAQ. The CDR3 totals 15 residues. Data came from immunoSEQ multiplex PCR; TCRdb stores just in-frame clones and leaves some out. This table has under 600,000 clones, almost 80% appearing once. This chain joins TRBV7-8 and TRBJ2-5; 7 nucleotides line up with TRBD1. Near its end, the DNA agrees better with TRBJ2-7, so the J call may be wrong. The clonotype comes from a woman aged 40 to 55 in good health. Some clones in this sample may be carry-over from other donors' samples. The sample taken for sequencing was PBMCs. CDR3 residues: CASSTNRDSLYEQYF. The CDR3 region has the DNA TGTGCCAGCAGCACAAATAGGGACAGCCTGTACGAGCAGTACTTC.